This T cell receptor (beta chain) was observed in a study of blood T cell repertoires in COVID-19. The table came from immunoSEQ multiplex PCR; TCRdb's copy has only in-frame clones and leaves some out. Seen here are approximately 210,000 clones, 88% observed once, and the top ten hold more than 1.5%. This clone was recorded once. Germline V gene sequence: CDR1 ENHRY, CDR2 SYGVKD. Trimming shortened V by 3 bases and J by 4 bases, and 15 bases separated the two germline ends. The CDR3 loop spans 15 amino acids. The receptor's source is a man between 65 and 85 years old with acute or convalescent COVID-19. The V call is TRBV10-3, the J call TRBJ1-1; maybe TRBD1 (6 bases). Sequenced: peripheral blood. As DNA, the CDR3 is TGTGCCATCAGTGATGGGGGGGCGCGTAGCACTGAAGCTTTCTTT. Translation gives CAISDGGARSTEAFF.